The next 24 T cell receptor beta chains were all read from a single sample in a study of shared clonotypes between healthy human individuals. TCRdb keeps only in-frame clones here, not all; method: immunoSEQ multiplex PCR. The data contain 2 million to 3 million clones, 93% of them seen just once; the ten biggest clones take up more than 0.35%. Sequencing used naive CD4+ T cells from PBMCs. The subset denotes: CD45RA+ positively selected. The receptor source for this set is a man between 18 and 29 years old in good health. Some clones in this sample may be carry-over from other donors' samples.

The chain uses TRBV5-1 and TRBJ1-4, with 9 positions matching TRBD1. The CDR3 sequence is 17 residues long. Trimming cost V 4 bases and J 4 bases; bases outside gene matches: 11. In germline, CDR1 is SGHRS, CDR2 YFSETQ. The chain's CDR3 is CASSPLGLTGGNEKLFF. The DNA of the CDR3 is TGCGCCAGCAGCCCCTTGGGTTTGACAGGGGGTAATGAAAAACTGTTTTTT.

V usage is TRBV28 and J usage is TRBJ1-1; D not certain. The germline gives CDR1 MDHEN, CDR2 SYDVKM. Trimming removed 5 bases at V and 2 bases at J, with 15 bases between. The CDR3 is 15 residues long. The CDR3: CASSPIIRKNTEAFF. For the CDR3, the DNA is TGTGCCAGCAGTCCTATAATACGAAAAAACACTGAAGCTTTCTTT.

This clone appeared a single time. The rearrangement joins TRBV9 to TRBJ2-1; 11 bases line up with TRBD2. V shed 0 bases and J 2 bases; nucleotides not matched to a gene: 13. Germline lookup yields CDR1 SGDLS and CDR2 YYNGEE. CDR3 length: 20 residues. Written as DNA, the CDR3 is TGTGCCAGCAGCGTAGCTATAACTAGCGGGAGTCTGGCTCCCTACAATGAGCAGTTCTTC. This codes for CASSVAITSGSLAPYNEQFF. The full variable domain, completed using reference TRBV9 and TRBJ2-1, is DSGVTQTPKHLITATGQRVTLRCSPRSGDLSVYWYQQSLDQGLQFLIQYYNGEERAKGNILERFSAQQFPDLHSELNLSSLELGDSALYFCASSVAITSGSLAPYNEQFFGPGTRLTVL.

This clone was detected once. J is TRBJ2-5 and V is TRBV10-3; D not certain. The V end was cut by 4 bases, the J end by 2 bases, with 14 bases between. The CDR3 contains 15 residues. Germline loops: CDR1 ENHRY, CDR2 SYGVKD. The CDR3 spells CAISVLDRLQETQYF. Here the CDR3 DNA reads TGTGCCATCAGTGTCCTAGACCGATTACAAGAGACCCAGTACTTC.

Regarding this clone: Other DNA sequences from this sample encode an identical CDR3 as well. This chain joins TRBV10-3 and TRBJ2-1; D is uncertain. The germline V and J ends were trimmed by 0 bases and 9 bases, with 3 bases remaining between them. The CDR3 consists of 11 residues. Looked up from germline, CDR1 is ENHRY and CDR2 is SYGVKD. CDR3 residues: CAISESGEQFF. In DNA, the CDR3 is TGTGCCATCAGTGAGTCGGGTGAGCAGTTCTTC.

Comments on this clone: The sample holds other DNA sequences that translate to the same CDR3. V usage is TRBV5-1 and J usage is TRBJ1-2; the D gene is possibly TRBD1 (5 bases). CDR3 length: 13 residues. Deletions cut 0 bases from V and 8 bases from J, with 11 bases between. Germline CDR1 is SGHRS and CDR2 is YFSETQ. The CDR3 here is CASSLAGRGGYTF. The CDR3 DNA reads TGCGCCAGCAGCTTGGCAGGGCGTGGGGGCTACACCTTC.

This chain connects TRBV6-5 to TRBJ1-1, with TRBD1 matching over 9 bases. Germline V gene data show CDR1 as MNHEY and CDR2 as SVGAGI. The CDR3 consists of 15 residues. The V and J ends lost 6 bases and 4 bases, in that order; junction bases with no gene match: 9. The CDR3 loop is CASRRTGGGITEAFF. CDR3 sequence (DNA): TGTGCCAGCAGACGTACAGGGGGCGGGATCACTGAAGCTTTCTTT.

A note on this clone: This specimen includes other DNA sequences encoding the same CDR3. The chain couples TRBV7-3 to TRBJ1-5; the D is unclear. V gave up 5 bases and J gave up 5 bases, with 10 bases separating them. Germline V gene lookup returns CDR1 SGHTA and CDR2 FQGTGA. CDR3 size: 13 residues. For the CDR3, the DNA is TGTGCCAGCAGCCTTACAGTAGATCAGCCCCAGCATTTT. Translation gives CASSLTVDQPQHF. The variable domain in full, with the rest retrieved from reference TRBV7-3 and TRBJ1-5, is GAGVSQTPSNKVTEKGKYVELRCDPISGHTALYWYRQSLGQGPEFLIYFQGTGAADDSGLPNDRFFAVRPEGSVSTLKIQRTERGDSAVYLCASSLTVDQPQHFGDGTRLSIL.

The CDR3: CASSPRGGPNTGELFF. The CDR3 coding sequence is TGCGCCAGCAGCCCCCGAGGGGGCCCGAACACCGGGGAGCTGTTTTTT. V gene TRBV5-1 combines with J gene TRBJ2-2; 7 bases align to TRBD1. Trimming cost V 4 bases and J 0 bases; bases outside gene matches: 6. Germline assignment: CDR1 SGHRS and CDR2 YFSETQ. This CDR3 has 16 residues.

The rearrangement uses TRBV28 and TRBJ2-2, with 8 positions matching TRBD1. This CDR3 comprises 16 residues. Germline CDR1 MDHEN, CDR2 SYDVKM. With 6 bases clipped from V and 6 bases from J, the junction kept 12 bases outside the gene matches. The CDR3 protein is CASRIRLQGAAGELFF. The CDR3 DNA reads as TGTGCCAGCAGGATTAGGTTGCAGGGGGCGGCCGGGGAGCTGTTTTTT.

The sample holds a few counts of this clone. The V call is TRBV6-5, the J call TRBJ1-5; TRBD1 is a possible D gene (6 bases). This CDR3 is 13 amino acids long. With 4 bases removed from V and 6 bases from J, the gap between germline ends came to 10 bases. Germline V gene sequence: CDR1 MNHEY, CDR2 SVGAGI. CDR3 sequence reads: CASSLDRFQPQHF. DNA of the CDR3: TGTGCCAGCAGTTTAGACAGGTTTCAGCCCCAGCATTTT.

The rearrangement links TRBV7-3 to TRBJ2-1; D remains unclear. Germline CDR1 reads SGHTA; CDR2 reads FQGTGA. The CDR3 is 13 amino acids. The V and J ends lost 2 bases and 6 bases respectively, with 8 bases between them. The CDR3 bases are TGTGCCAGCAGCTTAGGCTCGGCCAATGAGCAGTTCTTC. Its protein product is CASSLGSANEQFF.

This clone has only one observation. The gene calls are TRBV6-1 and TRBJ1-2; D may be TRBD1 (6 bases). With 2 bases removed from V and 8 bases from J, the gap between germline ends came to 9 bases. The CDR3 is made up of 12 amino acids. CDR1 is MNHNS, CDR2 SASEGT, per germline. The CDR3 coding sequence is TGTGCCAGCAGTGAAACAGGGTTCGGCTACACCTTC. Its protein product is CASSETGFGYTF.

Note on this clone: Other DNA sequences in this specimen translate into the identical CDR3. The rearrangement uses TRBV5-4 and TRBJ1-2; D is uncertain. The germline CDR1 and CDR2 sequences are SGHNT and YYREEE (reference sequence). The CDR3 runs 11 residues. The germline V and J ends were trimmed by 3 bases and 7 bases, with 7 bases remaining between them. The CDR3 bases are TGTGCCAGCAGCTCGACGGGTGGCTACACCTTC. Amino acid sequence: CASSSTGGYTF.

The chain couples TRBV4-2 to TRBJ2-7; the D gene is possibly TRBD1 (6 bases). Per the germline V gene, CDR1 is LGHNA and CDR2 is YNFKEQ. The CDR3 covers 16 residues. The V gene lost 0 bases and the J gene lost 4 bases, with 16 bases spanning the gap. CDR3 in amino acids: CASSQERSDRLYEQYF. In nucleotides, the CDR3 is TGTGCCAGCAGCCAAGAAAGGTCGGACAGACTATACGAGCAGTACTTC.

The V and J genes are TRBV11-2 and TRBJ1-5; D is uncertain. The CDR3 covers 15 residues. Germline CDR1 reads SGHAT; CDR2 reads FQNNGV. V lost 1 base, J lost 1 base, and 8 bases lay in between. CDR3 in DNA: TGTGCCAGCAGCTTAGCCGGGCTAAGCAATCAGCCCCAGCATTTT. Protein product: CASSLAGLSNQPQHF.

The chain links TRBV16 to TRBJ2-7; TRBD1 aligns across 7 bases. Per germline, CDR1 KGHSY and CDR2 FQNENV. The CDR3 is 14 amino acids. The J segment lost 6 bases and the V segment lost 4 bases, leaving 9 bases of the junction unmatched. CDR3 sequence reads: CASSRTGQSSEQYF. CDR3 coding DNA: TGTGCCAGCAGCCGAACGGGACAGTCTTCCGAGCAGTACTTC. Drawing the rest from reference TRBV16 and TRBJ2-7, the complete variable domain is GEEVAQTPKHLVRGEGQKAKLYCAPIKGHSYVFWYQQVLKNEFKFLISFQNENVFDETGMPKERFSAKCLPNSPCSLEIQATKLEDSAVYFCASSRTGQSSEQYFGPGTRLTVT.

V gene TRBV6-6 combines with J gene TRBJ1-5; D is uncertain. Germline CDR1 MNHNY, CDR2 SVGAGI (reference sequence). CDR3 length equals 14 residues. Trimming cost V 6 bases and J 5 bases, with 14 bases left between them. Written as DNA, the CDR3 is TGTGCCAGCAGACTTGTTCCCAGCCATCAGCCCCAGCATTTT. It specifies CASRLVPSHQPQHF.

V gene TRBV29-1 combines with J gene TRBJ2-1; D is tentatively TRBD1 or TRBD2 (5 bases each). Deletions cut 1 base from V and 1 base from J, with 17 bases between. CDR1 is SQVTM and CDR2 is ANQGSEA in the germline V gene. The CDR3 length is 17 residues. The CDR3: CSVEGLGEPLSYNEQFF. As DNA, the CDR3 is TGCAGCGTTGAAGGGCTGGGGGAACCGCTATCCTACAATGAGCAGTTCTTC.

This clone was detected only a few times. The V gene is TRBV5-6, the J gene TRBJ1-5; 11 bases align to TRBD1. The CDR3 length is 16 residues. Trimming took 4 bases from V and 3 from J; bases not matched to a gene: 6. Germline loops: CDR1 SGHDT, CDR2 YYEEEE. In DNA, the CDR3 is TGTGCCAGCAGCCGGACAGGGGGCGCCCCCAATCAGCCCCAGCATTTT. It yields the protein CASSRTGGAPNQPQHF.

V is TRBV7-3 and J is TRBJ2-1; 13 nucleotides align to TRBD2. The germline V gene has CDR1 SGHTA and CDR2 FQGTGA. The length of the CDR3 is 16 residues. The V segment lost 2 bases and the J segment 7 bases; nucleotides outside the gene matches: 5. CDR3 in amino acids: CASSLDGLAGVNEQFF. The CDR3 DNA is TGTGCCAGCAGCTTAGACGGACTAGCGGGAGTTAATGAGCAGTTCTTC.

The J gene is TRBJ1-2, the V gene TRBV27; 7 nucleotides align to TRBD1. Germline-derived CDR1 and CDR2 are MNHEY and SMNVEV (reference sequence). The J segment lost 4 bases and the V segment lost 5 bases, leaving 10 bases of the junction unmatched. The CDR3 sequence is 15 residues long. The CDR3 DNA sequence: TGTGCCAGCAGTCCTCAACAGGGGCGGATCTATGGCTACACCTTC. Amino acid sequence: CASSPQQGRIYGYTF.

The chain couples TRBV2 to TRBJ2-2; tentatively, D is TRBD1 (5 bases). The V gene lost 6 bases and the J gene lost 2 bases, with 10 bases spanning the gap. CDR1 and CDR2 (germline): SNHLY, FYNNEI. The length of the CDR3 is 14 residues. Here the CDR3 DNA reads TGTGCCAGCAGCCGGACATCTAACACCGGGGAGCTGTTTTTT. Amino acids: CASSRTSNTGELFF.

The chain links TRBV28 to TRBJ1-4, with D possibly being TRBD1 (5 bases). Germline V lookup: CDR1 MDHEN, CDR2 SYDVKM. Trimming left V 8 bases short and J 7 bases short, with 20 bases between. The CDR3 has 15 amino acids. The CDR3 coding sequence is TGTGCCAGCGGTATAAATACGGGACCTCGTGAAAAACTGTTTTTT. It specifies CASGINTGPREKLFF.